This T cell receptor beta chain stems from a study of shared clonotypes between healthy human individuals. The study's findings and limits: Sampling was confined to blood; repertoires within tissues likely differ.

Here immunoSEQ multiplex PCR was the method, and the copy in TCRdb shows in-frame clones only, minus some. The repertoire holds some 1 million clones, 60% to 80% seen once, with nearly 1.5% in the top ten. As concerns this clone: Its antigen is unknown.

The CDR3 sequence is 13 residues long. Germline lookup yields CDR1 SGHTA and CDR2 FQGNSA. The V and J ends lost 1 base and 10 bases respectively, with 11 bases between them. The chain joins TRBV7-2 to TRBJ2-1, with D tentatively TRBD2 (5 bases). This clonotype was obtained from a young man in good health. The specimen was memory CD4+ T cells sorted from blood. The subset denotes: CD45RA-negative fraction. CDR3 residues: CASSLDPGSEQFF. In nucleotides, the CDR3 is TGTGCCAGCAGCTTAGATCCGGGGTCAGAGCAGTTCTTC.